These 21 T cell receptor beta chains share one sample of origin, sequenced in a study of cytomegalovirus exposure and HLA in healthy donors. Assay used: immunoSEQ multiplex PCR; TCRdb lists only in-frame clones, some missing. Found here are some 250,000 clones, nearly 90% of them singletons; the top ten hold roughly 0.38%. The sequenced sample was PBMCs. The receptors were gathered from a woman younger than 30 in good health and CMV-seronegative.

CDR3 nucleotide sequence: TGCGCCAGCAGCCAGGCAGGTTTCGGGGGTTCCTCCTACGAGCAGTACTTC. This codes for CASSQAGFGGSSYEQYF. The V call is TRBV4-1, the J call TRBJ2-7, with D perhaps TRBD2 (6 bases). The CDR3 runs 17 residues. The germline V and J ends were trimmed by 3 bases and 0 bases, with 18 bases remaining between them. Germline V gene data show CDR1 as MGHRA and CDR2 as YSYEKL.

The V and J genes are TRBV30 and TRBJ1-3; TRBD1 might be the D (5 bases). The V and J ends lost 1 base and 4 bases respectively, with 20 bases between them. The CDR3 is 17 residues long. Germline V lookup: CDR1 GTSNPN, CDR2 SVGIG (reference sequence). The CDR3 spells CAWSADRGGSTGNTIYF. The CDR3 DNA sequence: TGTGCCTGGAGTGCAGACCGCGGGGGTTCAACGGGAAACACCATATATTTT.

A single count supports this clone. This sequence joins TRBV28 and TRBJ2-7, with D possibly matching TRBD1 (7 bases). CDR1 MDHEN and CDR2 SYDVKM come from the germline V gene. V was trimmed by 1 base and J by 1 base, leaving 17 bases between them. The CDR3 sequence is 17 residues long. CDR3 amino acids: CASSLLRGQGGSYEQYF. Written as DNA, the CDR3 is TGTGCCAGCAGTTTATTGAGGGGGCAGGGAGGTTCCTACGAGCAGTACTTC.

This chain links TRBV6-5 with TRBJ2-5, with D possibly matching TRBD1 (5 bases). Germline values: CDR1 MNHEY, CDR2 SVGAGI. V was clipped by 6 bases and J by 2 bases, with 16 bases between them. CDR3 length: 15 amino acids. CDR3 loop: CASSLRGQAQETQYF. The DNA for the CDR3 is TGTGCCAGCAGCCTAAGGGGTCAGGCTCAAGAGACCCAGTACTTC.

This clone was found a few times. V is TRBV5-1 and J is TRBJ2-7; the D gene is possibly TRBD2 (5 bases). This CDR3 contains 13 residues. In germline, CDR1 is SGHRS, CDR2 YFSETQ. V lost 1 base, J lost 8 bases, and 13 bases lay in between. CDR3 amino acids: CASSLSPGNKQYV. DNA for the CDR3: TGCGCCAGCAGCTTGTCTCCGGGGAACAAGCAGTACGTC.

The sample holds one count of this clone. The chain combines TRBV18 with TRBJ2-7; D may be TRBD1 (6 bases). This CDR3 has 14 amino acids. V was trimmed by 0 bases and J by 1 base, leaving 7 bases between them. Germline V lookup: CDR1 KGHSH, CDR2 LQKENI. The CDR3 coding sequence is TGTGCCAGCTCACCACCCGGACAGTCCTACGAGCAGTACTTC. It encodes CASSPPGQSYEQYF. Together with reference TRBV18 and TRBJ2-7, the CDR3 gives the full variable domain: NAGVMQNPRHLVRRRGQEARLRCSPMKGHSHVYWYRQLPEEGLKFMVYLQKENIIDESGMPKERFSAEFPKEGPSILRIQQVVRGDSAAYFCASSPPGQSYEQYFGPGTRLTVT.

This chain links TRBV30 with TRBJ2-6; D is undetermined. Germline CDR1 GTSNPN, CDR2 SVGIG (reference sequence). This CDR3 region has 15 residues. Trimming stripped 3 bases from V and 0 bases from J, with 9 bases between. The CDR3 here is CAWSPFSSGANVLTF. CDR3 DNA: TGTGCCTGGAGCCCGTTCTCCTCTGGGGCCAACGTCCTGACTTTC.

This chain uses TRBV19 with TRBJ1-1; D gene uncertain. Per germline, CDR1 LNHDA and CDR2 SQIVND (reference sequence). This CDR3 spans 11 amino acids. V gave up 7 bases and J gave up 7 bases, with 10 bases separating them. The CDR3: CASIFGGEAFF. CDR3 DNA: TGTGCCAGTATATTCGGCGGTGAAGCTTTCTTT.

This chain links TRBV6-5 with TRBJ1-6; TRBD1 agrees at 9 bases. The CDR3 spans 15 residues. J gave up 14 bases and V 0 bases, and 8 bases lay outside the gene matches. The germline V gene encodes CDR1 MNHEY and CDR2 SVGAGI. The CDR3 bases are TGTGCCAGCAGTTACTCGGTGACAGGGGGAGACTCCCTCCACTTT. Translated, it gives CASSYSVTGGDSLHF.

The chain carries TRBV7-2 and TRBJ2-3; D call uncertain. The CDR3 length is 16 residues. Germline lookup yields CDR1 SGHTA and CDR2 FQGNSA. Trimming took off 2 bases at V and 2 bases at J, with 14 bases between the two ends. Here the CDR3 reads CASSLSGGDITDTQYF. The CDR3 nucleotides read TGTGCCAGCAGCTTAAGTGGCGGAGATATCACAGATACGCAGTATTTT.

This chain uses TRBV5-4 with TRBJ2-1, with 8 bases lining up with TRBD2. Germline CDR1 reads SGHNT; CDR2 reads YYREEE (reference sequence). The CDR3 loop spans 16 amino acids. J lost 8 bases, V lost 4 bases, and 14 bases had no gene match. The CDR3, as DNA: TGTGCCAGCAGCCCGAAGGATAGCGGGGTATTCGATGAGCAGTTCTTC. It specifies CASSPKDSGVFDEQFF.

The chain is built from TRBV5-1 and TRBJ2-1; 9 nucleotides align to TRBD1. Germline V CDR1 and CDR2: SGHRS, YFSETQ. The CDR3 is 14 residues long. The ends lost 5 bases at V and 6 bases at J; junction bases unmatched: 6. CDR3 in amino acids: CASSPGQGINEQFF. The CDR3 DNA reads as TGCGCCAGCAGTCCGGGACAGGGTATCAATGAGCAGTTCTTC.

This chain links TRBV5-1 with TRBJ1-1; 9 bases agree with TRBD1. The V segment lost 4 bases and the J segment 1 base; nucleotides outside the gene matches: 5. Germline V gene sequence: CDR1 SGHRS, CDR2 YFSETQ. This CDR3 is built from 15 residues. Here the CDR3 DNA reads TGCGCCAGCAGCGCCGGACAGGGGCCGAACACTGAAGCTTTCTTT. This translates into CASSAGQGPNTEAFF.

J is TRBJ2-1 and V is TRBV14; D might be TRBD2 (5 bases). The CDR3 has 13 residues. V dropped 1 base and J dropped 9 bases, with 10 bases sitting between them. The V gene's germline CDR1 is SGHDN and CDR2 FVKESK. CDR3 nucleotide sequence: TGTGCCAGCAGCCAAGGAGGAGGTGGTGAGCAGTTCTTC. It codes for CASSQGGGGEQFF.

Here the CDR3 reads CASRIAGSSYNEQFF. The CDR3 coding sequence is TGTGCCAGCAGAATAGCGGGGTCCTCCTACAATGAGCAGTTCTTC. The rearrangement joins TRBV27 to TRBJ2-1; 8 bases fit TRBD2. The junction had 4 bases not matched to a gene; V was cut back by 6 bases and J by 0 bases. The CDR3 consists of 15 residues. Germline CDR1 reads MNHEY; CDR2 reads SMNVEV (reference sequence).

The gene calls are TRBV28 and TRBJ1-2; D not resolved. Trimming removed 6 bases from V and 4 bases from J, with 18 bases in between. There are 15 residues in the CDR3. Germline values: CDR1 MDHEN, CDR2 SYDVKM. The CDR3 region is CASRSRWAGFYGYTF. CDR3 DNA: TGTGCCAGCAGATCCCGCTGGGCGGGATTCTATGGCTACACCTTC.

The gene calls are TRBV6-4 and TRBJ2-3; weak D call: TRBD2 (5 bases). Trimming left V 3 bases short and J 0 bases short, with 7 bases between. Per the germline V gene, CDR1 is MRHNA and CDR2 is SNTAGT. The CDR3 runs to 14 residues. CDR3 loop: CASSERGSTDTQYF. The CDR3 region has the DNA TGTGCCAGCAGTGAACGGGGTAGCACAGATACGCAGTATTTT.

This clone was observed a single time. This sequence joins TRBV4-1 and TRBJ2-3, with a tentative D call TRBD2 (5 bases). Per germline, CDR1 MGHRA and CDR2 YSYEKL. Trimming pared 8 bases from V and 0 bases from J, leaving 12 bases between. This CDR3 is built from 14 residues. The CDR3: CASAPPGSTDTQYF. The CDR3 coding sequence is TGCGCCAGCGCCCCCCCGGGGAGCACAGATACGCAGTATTTT.

The V gene is TRBV28, the J gene TRBJ1-5; TRBD1 might be the D (5 bases). The CDR3 is 15 residues long. CDR1 and CDR2 from the germline V gene are MDHEN and SYDVKM. V was pared by 5 bases and J by 5 bases, with 16 bases between. The CDR3 reads CASSAAGLADQPQHF. CDR3 DNA: TGTGCCAGCAGTGCCGCAGGGTTGGCGGATCAGCCCCAGCATTTT.

The chain combines TRBV19 with TRBJ1-6; a possible D gene is TRBD1 (5 bases). CDR1 is LNHDA, CDR2 SQIVND, per germline (reference sequence). The ends were cut back, 10 bases at V and 0 bases at J, with 16 bases in the middle. This CDR3 has 16 amino acids. The CDR3 here is CAIQDITSSYNSPLHF. The DNA of the CDR3 is TGTGCCATACAGGACATAACAAGCTCCTATAATTCACCCCTCCACTTT. The full variable domain, rest sourced from reference TRBV19 and TRBJ1-6, is DGGITQSPKYLFRKEGQNVTLSCEQNLNHDAMYWYRQDPGQGLRLIYYSQIVNDFQKGDIAEGYSVSREKKESFPLTVTSAQKNPTAFYLCAIQDITSSYNSPLHFGNGTRLTVT.

The rearrangement joins TRBV10-3 to TRBJ2-1; 8 bases are shared with TRBD2. Germline V CDR1 and CDR2: ENHRY, SYGVKD. After removal of 10 bases from V and 5 bases from J, the junction contained 4 bases not matched to a gene. This CDR3 comprises 12 residues. This CDR3 reads CATGGPDNEQFF. The CDR3 DNA reads as TGTGCCACGGGGGGGCCGGACAATGAGCAGTTCTTC.